The 19 T cell receptor beta chains reported below all come from one sample, sequenced in a study of T cell changes during pregnancy in multiple sclerosis. Sequencing used immunoSEQ multiplex PCR; TCRdb keeps in-frame clones, though not all of them. The repertoire holds some 40,000 clones, with 93% as singletons. The material sequenced was CD4+ T cells from peripheral blood mononuclear cells, taken in the first trimester of pregnancy. The source of these receptors is a female donor with multiple sclerosis, enrolled in a pregnancy study.

The chain carries TRBV20-1 and TRBJ2-3; TRBD2 is a possible D gene (6 bases). Trimming left V 6 bases short and J 15 bases short, with 10 bases between. CDR3 length: 8 residues. Germline values: CDR1 DFQATT, CDR2 SNEGSKA (reference sequence). CDR3 nucleotides: TGCAGTGCGGGGGACTTCTATTTT. Its protein product is CSAGDFYF.

The chain uses TRBV30 and TRBJ2-1; 12 nucleotides align to TRBD2. This CDR3 is built from 14 residues. From germline, CDR1 is GTSNPN and CDR2 SVGIG (reference sequence). The ends lost 0 bases at V and 10 bases at J; junction bases unmatched: 4. The CDR3 sequence: CAWSVTSGSREQFF. CDR3 coding DNA: TGTGCCTGGAGTGTGACTAGCGGGAGTCGGGAGCAGTTCTTC.

V is TRBV9 and J is TRBJ1-2; 8 bases match TRBD1. V lost 5 bases and J lost 7; bases outside the gene matches: 4. The CDR3 is 12 amino acids. Germline V lookup: CDR1 SGDLS, CDR2 YYNGEE. The CDR3, as DNA: TGTGCCAGCAGGGGCACAGGGGGTGGCTACACCTTC. Translation gives CASRGTGGGYTF.

The rearrangement uses TRBV7-6 and TRBJ2-1; 9 bases match TRBD1. CDR1 and CDR2 from the germline V gene are SGHVS and FNYEAQ. The CDR3 consists of 14 residues. The ends lost 5 bases at V and 7 bases at J; junction bases unmatched: 6. CDR3: CASSRGQGTNEQFF. CDR3 sequence (DNA): TGTGCCAGCAGCCGCGGACAGGGGACGAATGAGCAGTTCTTC.

The genes are TRBV5-1 and TRBJ2-6; TRBD1 is a possible D gene (6 bases). CDR3 length: 15 residues. Germline V gene lookup returns CDR1 SGHRS and CDR2 YFSETQ. V was trimmed by 4 bases and J by 1 base, leaving 9 bases between them. CDR3 nucleotide sequence: TGCGCCAGCAGCGACCAGGGGTCTGGGGCCAACGTCCTGACTTTC. Protein sequence: CASSDQGSGANVLTF.

The V call is TRBV6-5, the J call TRBJ2-5; D might be TRBD2 (5 bases). V was clipped by 6 bases and J by 1 base, with 12 bases between them. The germline gives CDR1 MNHEY, CDR2 SVGAGI. The CDR3 loop spans 14 amino acids. In DNA, the CDR3 is TGTGCCAGCAGGTCTAGCTTTACCCAAGAGACCCAGTACTTC. Its protein is CASRSSFTQETQYF.

The chain joins TRBV27 to TRBJ2-7; D not resolved. Trimming removed 2 bases at V and 3 bases at J, with 8 bases between. The CDR3 sequence is 13 residues long. Germline V gene data show CDR1 as MNHEY and CDR2 as SMNVEV (reference sequence). CDR3 protein: CASSLNRNYEQYF. DNA for the CDR3: TGTGCCAGCAGTTTAAACAGAAACTACGAGCAGTACTTC.

The rearrangement uses TRBV27 and TRBJ1-4, with D uncertain. In germline, CDR1 is MNHEY, CDR2 SMNVEV (reference sequence). V lost 2 bases and J lost 0, with 7 bases in between. This CDR3 spans 15 amino acids. The CDR3 DNA follows: TGTGCCAGCAGTTTAGGCCGGGCAACTAATGAAAAACTGTTTTTT. Amino acids: CASSLGRATNEKLFF.

The chain carries TRBV5-1 and TRBJ2-3, with 8 bases matching TRBD2. Germline values: CDR1 SGHRS, CDR2 YFSETQ. The CDR3 is 16 amino acids. Trimming at V came to 5 bases and at J to 1 base, leaving 9 bases not matched to a gene. DNA of the CDR3: TGCGCCAGCAGATCAACTGGGACTAGTGGCACAGATACGCAGTATTTT. The encoded protein is CASRSTGTSGTDTQYF. Variable domain in full (rest from reference TRBV5-1 and TRBJ2-3): KAGVTQTPRYLIKTRGQQVTLSCSPISGHRSVSWYQQTPGQGLQFLFEYFSETQRNKGNFPGRFSGRQFSNSRSEMNVSTLELGDSALYLCASRSTGTSGTDTQYFGPGTRLTVL.

This clone came up once. The chain couples TRBV5-1 to TRBJ2-7, with 9 bases that match TRBD1. The CDR3 length is 14 residues. The ends lost 4 bases at V and 2 bases at J; junction bases unmatched: 4. Germline loops: CDR1 SGHRS, CDR2 YFSETQ. As DNA, the CDR3 is TGCGCCAGCAGCGTACAGGGGGCTACCTACGAGCAGTACTTC. It codes for CASSVQGATYEQYF.

In regard to this clone: The sample carries other DNA sequences with the same CDR3. The chain uses TRBV29-1 and TRBJ1-2; D possibly corresponds to TRBD1 (5 bases). V shed 3 bases and J shed 8 bases, with 10 bases lying between them. The CDR3 is made up of 11 amino acids. In germline, CDR1 is SQVTM, CDR2 ANQGSEA. Here the CDR3 DNA reads TGCAGCGTTGAGCGGGGACCGGGCTACACCTTC. Residues: CSVERGPGYTF.

This chain joins TRBV5-1 and TRBJ2-7; 8 bases line up with TRBD2. Germline V lookup: CDR1 SGHRS, CDR2 YFSETQ. Trimming removed 3 bases from V and 6 bases from J; junction bases left unmatched: 8. This CDR3 spans 14 amino acids. CDR3 sequence (DNA): TGCGCCAGCAGCTCTAGCGGGCTAGGGCGCGAGCAGTACTTC. This translates into CASSSSGLGREQYF.

This clone appeared a single time. The rearrangement joins TRBV19 to TRBJ1-1; a possible D gene is TRBD1 (6 bases). The CDR3 is made up of 15 amino acids. Trimming removed 4 bases at V and 4 bases at J, with 16 bases between. Per germline, CDR1 LNHDA and CDR2 SQIVND (reference sequence). The CDR3 region is CASSTPGGAVTEAFF. The CDR3 DNA is TGTGCCAGTAGTACGCCGGGGGGCGCAGTCACTGAAGCTTTCTTT.

The rearrangement uses TRBV30 and TRBJ2-1, with 11 bases fitting TRBD2. J gave up 8 bases and V 4 bases, and 4 bases lay outside the gene matches. In germline, CDR1 is GTSNPN, CDR2 SVGIG (reference sequence). The CDR3 length is 13 residues. The CDR3 is CAWTSGRWYEQFF. The CDR3 nucleotides are TGTGCCTGGACTAGCGGGAGGTGGTATGAGCAGTTCTTC. The complete variable domain, with remaining parts taken from reference TRBV30 and TRBJ2-1, reads SQTIHQWPATLVQPVGSPLSLECTVEGTSNPNLYWYRQAAGRGLQLLFYSVGIGQISSEVPQNLSASRPQDRQFILSSKKLLLSDSGFYLCAWTSGRWYEQFFGPGTRLTVL.

The chain employs TRBV9 and TRBJ1-1, with D perhaps matching TRBD1 (6 bases). The V end lost 2 bases, the J end lost 0 bases, and 14 bases lay between the germline ends. The V gene's germline CDR1 is SGDLS and CDR2 YYNGEE. The CDR3 extends over 16 amino acids. The CDR3 DNA sequence: TGTGCCAGCAGCGTTAAGGACGGGGACATGAACACTGAAGCTTTCTTT. Translated: CASSVKDGDMNTEAFF.

A few counts support this clone. The V call is TRBV27, the J call TRBJ2-7; maybe TRBD1 (6 bases). Deletions cut 5 bases from V and 3 bases from J, with 14 bases between. Per germline, CDR1 MNHEY and CDR2 SMNVEV (reference sequence). CDR3 size: 14 residues. The CDR3 is CASSVSQGSYEQYF. CDR3 coding DNA: TGTGCCAGCAGTGTAAGCCAGGGGAGCTACGAGCAGTACTTC.

In regard to this clone: At one boundary the junction diverges from the germline segment, which might be a read error. The rearrangement links TRBV2 to TRBJ1-4, with a possible D match to TRBD1 (6 bases). Germline V gene sequence: CDR1 SNHLY, CDR2 FYNNEI. CDR3 size: 14 residues. The CDR3 DNA sequence: TGTGCCAGTAAACCCCCCGACAGGCCCTTGCCCTTGGTTTTT. This translates into CASKPPDRPLPLVF. The full variable domain, rest sourced from reference TRBV2 and TRBJ1-4, is EPEVTQTPSHQVTQMGQEVILRCVPISNHLYFYWYRQILGQKVEFLVSFYNNEISEKSEIFDDQFSVERPDGSNFTLKIRSTKLEDSAMYFCASKPPDRPLPLVFGSGTQLSVL.

The V gene is TRBV18, the J gene TRBJ2-7; 14 nucleotides match TRBD2. Trimming removed 6 bases from V and 9 bases from J; junction bases left unmatched: 10. Germline-derived CDR1 and CDR2 are KGHSH and LQKENI. The CDR3 totals 15 residues. In DNA, the CDR3 is TGTGCCAGCTCCCTCGCCGGGACTAGCGGGAGCTCGCAGTACTTC. Translated: CASSLAGTSGSSQYF. Drawing the rest from reference TRBV18 and TRBJ2-7, the complete variable domain is NAGVMQNPRHLVRRRGQEARLRCSPMKGHSHVYWYRQLPEEGLKFMVYLQKENIIDESGMPKERFSAEFPKEGPSILRIQQVVRGDSAAYFCASSLAGTSGSSQYFGPGTRLTVT.

The rearrangement links TRBV4-1 to TRBJ1-1, with a weak D call TRBD1 (6 bases). This CDR3 contains 13 residues. V was trimmed by 1 base and J by 11 bases, leaving 14 bases between them. The V gene's germline CDR1 is MGHRA and CDR2 YSYEKL. CDR3 sequence: CASSQGWVQGAFF. The CDR3 DNA reads TGCGCCAGCAGCCAAGGTTGGGTCCAGGGGGCTTTCTTT.